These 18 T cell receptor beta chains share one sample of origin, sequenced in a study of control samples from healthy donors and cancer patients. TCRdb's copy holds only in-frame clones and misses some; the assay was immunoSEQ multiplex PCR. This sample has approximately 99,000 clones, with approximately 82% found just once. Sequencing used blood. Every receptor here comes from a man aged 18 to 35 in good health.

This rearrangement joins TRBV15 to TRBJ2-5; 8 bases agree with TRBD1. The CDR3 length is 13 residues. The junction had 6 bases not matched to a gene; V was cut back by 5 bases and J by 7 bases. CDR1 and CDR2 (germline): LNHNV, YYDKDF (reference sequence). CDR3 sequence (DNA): TGTGCCACCAGCCGGAACAGGGGGATGACCCAGTACTTC. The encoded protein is CATSRNRGMTQYF.

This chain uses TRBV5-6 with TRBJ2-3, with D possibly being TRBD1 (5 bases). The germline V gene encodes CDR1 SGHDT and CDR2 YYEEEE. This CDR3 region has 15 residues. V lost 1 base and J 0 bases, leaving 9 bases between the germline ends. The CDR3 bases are TGTGCCAGCAGCTTGTGGGGCGGTAGCACAGATACGCAGTATTTT. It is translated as CASSLWGGSTDTQYF.

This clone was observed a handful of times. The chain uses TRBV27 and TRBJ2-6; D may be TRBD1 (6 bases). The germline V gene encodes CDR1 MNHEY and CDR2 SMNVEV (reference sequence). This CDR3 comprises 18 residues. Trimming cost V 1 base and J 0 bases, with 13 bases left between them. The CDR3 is CASSLLSTGVSGANVLTF. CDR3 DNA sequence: TGTGCCAGCAGTTTATTATCGACAGGTGTCTCTGGGGCCAACGTCCTGACTTTC.

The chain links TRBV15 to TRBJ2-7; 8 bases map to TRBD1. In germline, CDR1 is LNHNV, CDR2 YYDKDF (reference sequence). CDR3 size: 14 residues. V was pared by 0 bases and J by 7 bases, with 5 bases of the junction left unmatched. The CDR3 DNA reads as TGTGCCACCAGCAGAGACAGGGGGCAGGGAGAGCAGTACGTC. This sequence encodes CATSRDRGQGEQYV.

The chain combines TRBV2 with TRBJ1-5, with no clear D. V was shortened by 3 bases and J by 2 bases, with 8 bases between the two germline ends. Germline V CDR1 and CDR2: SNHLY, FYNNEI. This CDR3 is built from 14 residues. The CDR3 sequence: CASSDFLGNQPQHF. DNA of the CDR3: TGTGCCAGCAGTGACTTTCTGGGCAATCAGCCCCAGCATTTT.

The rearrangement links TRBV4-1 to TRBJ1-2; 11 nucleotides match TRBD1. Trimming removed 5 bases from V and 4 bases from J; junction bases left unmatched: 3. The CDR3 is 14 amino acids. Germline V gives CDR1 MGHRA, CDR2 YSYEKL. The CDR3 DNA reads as TGCGCCAGCAGCGCCGGACAGGGGGCCTATGGCTACACCTTC. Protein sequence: CASSAGQGAYGYTF.

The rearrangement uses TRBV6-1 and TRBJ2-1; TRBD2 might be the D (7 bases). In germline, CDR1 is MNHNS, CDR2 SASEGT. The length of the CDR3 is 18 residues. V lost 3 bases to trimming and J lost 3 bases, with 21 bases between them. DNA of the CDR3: TGTGCCAGCAGTGACCACCCGCTACAGGGAGGGTACTACAATGAGCAGTTCTTC. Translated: CASSDHPLQGGYYNEQFF.

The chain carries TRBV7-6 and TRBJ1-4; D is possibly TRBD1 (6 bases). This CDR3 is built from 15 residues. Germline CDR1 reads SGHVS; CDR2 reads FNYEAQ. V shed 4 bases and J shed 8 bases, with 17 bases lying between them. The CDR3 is CASSSHPGQGEKLFF. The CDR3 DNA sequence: TGTGCCAGCAGCTCCCATCCGGGACAAGGAGAAAAACTGTTTTTT.

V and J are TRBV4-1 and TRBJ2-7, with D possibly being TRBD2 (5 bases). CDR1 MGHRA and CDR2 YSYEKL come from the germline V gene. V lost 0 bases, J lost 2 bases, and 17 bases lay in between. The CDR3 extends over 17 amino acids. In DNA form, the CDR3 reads TGCGCCAGCAGCCAAGAATTTACAGCGGTGTTAACCTACGAGCAGTACGTC. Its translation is CASSQEFTAVLTYEQYV.

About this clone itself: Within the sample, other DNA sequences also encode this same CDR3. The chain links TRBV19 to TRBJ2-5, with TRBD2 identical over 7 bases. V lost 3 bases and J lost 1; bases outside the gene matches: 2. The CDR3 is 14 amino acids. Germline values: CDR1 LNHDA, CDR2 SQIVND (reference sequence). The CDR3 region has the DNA TGTGCCAGTAGTATCGGGGGGAGCCAAGAGACCCAGTACTTC. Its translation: CASSIGGSQETQYF.

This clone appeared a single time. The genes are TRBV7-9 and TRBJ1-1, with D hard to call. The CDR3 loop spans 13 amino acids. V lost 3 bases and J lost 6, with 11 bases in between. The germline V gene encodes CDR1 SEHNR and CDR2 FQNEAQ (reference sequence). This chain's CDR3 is CASSFPPSAEAFF. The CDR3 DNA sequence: TGTGCCAGCAGCTTTCCCCCATCGGCTGAAGCTTTCTTT.

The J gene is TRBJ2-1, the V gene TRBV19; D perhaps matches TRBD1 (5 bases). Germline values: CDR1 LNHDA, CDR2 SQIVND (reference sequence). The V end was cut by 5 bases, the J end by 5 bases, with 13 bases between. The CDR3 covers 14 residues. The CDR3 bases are TGTGCCAGTAGTTCCCTAGACAGAGACAATGAGCAGTTCTTC. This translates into CASSSLDRDNEQFF.

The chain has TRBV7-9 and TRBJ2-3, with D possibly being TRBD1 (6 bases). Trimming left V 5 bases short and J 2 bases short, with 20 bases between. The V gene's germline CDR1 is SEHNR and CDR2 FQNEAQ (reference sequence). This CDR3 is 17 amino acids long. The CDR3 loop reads CASSPSGVEQLTDTQYF. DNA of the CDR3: TGTGCCAGCAGCCCTTCAGGGGTAGAGCAACTCACAGATACGCAGTATTTT.

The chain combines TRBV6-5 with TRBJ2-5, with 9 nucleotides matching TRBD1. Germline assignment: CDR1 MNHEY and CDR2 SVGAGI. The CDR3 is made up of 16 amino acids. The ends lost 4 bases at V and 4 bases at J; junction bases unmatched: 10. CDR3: CASSSQLTGGSETQYF. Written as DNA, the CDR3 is TGTGCCAGCAGTTCGCAGCTAACAGGGGGCTCAGAGACCCAGTACTTC.

The CDR3 sequence: CASSGHRDRGEQETQYF. The CDR3 nucleotides are TGTGCCAGCAGCGGCCACCGGGACAGGGGAGAGCAAGAGACCCAGTACTTC. The rearrangement uses TRBV9 and TRBJ2-5; 10 bases match TRBD1. The CDR3 length is 17 residues. The germline V gene has CDR1 SGDLS and CDR2 YYNGEE. V shed 3 bases and J 2 bases; nucleotides not matched to a gene: 10.

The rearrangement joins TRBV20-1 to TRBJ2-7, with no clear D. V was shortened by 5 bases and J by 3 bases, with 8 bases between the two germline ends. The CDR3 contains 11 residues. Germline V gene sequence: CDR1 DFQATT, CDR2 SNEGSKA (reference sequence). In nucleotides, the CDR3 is TGCAGTGCTCAGGACGGCTACGAGCAGTACTTC. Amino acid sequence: CSAQDGYEQYF.

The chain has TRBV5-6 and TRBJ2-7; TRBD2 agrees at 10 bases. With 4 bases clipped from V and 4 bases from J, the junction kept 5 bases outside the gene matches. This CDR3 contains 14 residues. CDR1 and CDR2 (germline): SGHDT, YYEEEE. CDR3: CASSEKTSGYEQYF. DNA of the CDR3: TGTGCCAGCAGCGAGAAGACTAGCGGGTACGAGCAGTACTTC.

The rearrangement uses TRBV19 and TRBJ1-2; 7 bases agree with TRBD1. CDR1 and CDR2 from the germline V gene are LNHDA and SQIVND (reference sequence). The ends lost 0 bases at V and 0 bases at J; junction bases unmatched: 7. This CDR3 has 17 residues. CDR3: CASSIDLSQGANYGYTF. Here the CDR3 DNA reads TGTGCCAGTAGTATAGATCTATCTCAGGGGGCTAACTATGGCTACACCTTC.